The text below deals with one T cell receptor (beta chain). Its antigen is as yet unknown. These data belong to a study of cytomegalovirus exposure and HLA in healthy donors. Across the whole study: An analysis done earlier identified 120 million or so unique TCR beta sequences from about 179 million T cells. General study results and limits: Only CMV serostatus was available as immune exposure information. The study labeled 170 or so TCR beta chains cytomegalovirus-associated.

The germline CDR1 and CDR2 sequences are MNHEY and SMNVEV (reference sequence). The CDR3 is 17 amino acids. V shed 5 bases and J 0 bases; nucleotides not matched to a gene: 5. PCR employed 60 Vbeta and 13 Jbeta primers. TCRdb's copy holds only in-frame clones and misses some; the assay was immunoSEQ multiplex PCR. There are fewer than 50,000 clones in the sample; around 58% occur only once, and about 12% lies in the top ten. The sample was PBMCs. This receptor was taken from a man in his sixties in good health and CMV-seropositive. The chain couples TRBV27 to TRBJ2-1, with TRBD2 matching over 12 bases. CDR3 DNA sequence: TGTGCCAGCAGTCCCGGACTAGCGGGAAGCTCCTACAATGAGCAGTTCTTC. Translating it yields CASSPGLAGSSYNEQFF.